These 12 T cell receptor beta chains originate from one sample sequenced in a study of blood T cells in healthy people across ages. Primers used in a second PCR of roughly 6 to 12 cycles were a sample-barcoded 5' primer and a J-beta primer mix. TCRdb analysed the 5' RACE reads with MiXCR anew, one entry per CDR3 protein. The sample contains 590,000 or so distinct CDR3 sequences, approximately 30% of which appear only once. Sample: blood. These TCRs come from a woman of 80 years or more in good health.

Notes on this clonotype: This may stem from a read error, because a much larger clone lies one nucleotide away. J is TRBJ2-3 and V is TRBV12-3 or TRBV12-4, with 8 bases fitting TRBD2. This CDR3 has 18 residues. Germline trimming cut 3 bases from V and 5 bases from J; bases unmatched to any gene: 16. This CDR3 is CASSFGGGIAGTGDTQYF. CDR3 sequence (DNA): TGTGCCAGCAGTTTCGGGGGTGGCATAGCGGGGACGGGAGATACGCAGTATTTT.

This clonotype was counted a few times. This chain uses TRBV12-3 or TRBV12-4 with TRBJ1-2; D is unresolved. Trimming pared 5 bases from V and 1 base from J, leaving 11 bases between. The CDR3 is 14 residues long. The CDR3 sequence is CASSPGEHNYGYTF. In nucleotides, the CDR3 is TGTGCCAGCAGTCCTGGGGAACATAACTATGGCTACACCTTC.

V gene TRBV20-1 combines with J gene TRBJ2-7; possibly TRBD2 for D (6 bases). The J call may not be correct, given that the DNA end is closer to TRBJ2-5. Per germline, CDR1 DFQATT and CDR2 SNEGSKA (reference sequence). The CDR3 contains 15 residues. Written as DNA, the CDR3 is TGCAGTGCTACGCGGGAACTGGCGTTGGGGGAGACCCAGTACTTC. As protein: CSATRELALGETQYF.

This clonotype was found many times. The CDR3 bases are TGTGCCAGCAATCAGGCTTATCTTGACAGCTCCCCAGTCTCCTACGAGCAGTACTTC. Protein: CASNQAYLDSSPVSYEQYF. V usage is TRBV28 and J usage is TRBJ2-7; TRBD1 is a possible D gene (5 bases). This CDR3 is 19 amino acids long. The V and J ends lost 7 bases and 0 bases respectively, with 28 bases between them. Germline assignment: CDR1 MDHEN and CDR2 SYDVKM.

The gene calls are TRBV7-3 and TRBJ2-1, with 9 bases aligning to TRBD2. V lost 7 bases, J lost 9 bases, and 16 bases stayed unmatched. Per germline, CDR1 SGHTA and CDR2 FQGTGA. The CDR3 totals 16 residues. The CDR3 sequence: CASTPKGGGASGEQFF. For the CDR3, the DNA is TGTGCCAGCACTCCCAAGGGCGGGGGGGCCTCGGGTGAGCAGTTCTTC.

This clonotype appeared many times. The V gene is TRBV4-2, the J gene TRBJ1-4; D is uncertain. CDR3 length: 16 residues. The germline CDR1 and CDR2 sequences are LGHNA and YNFKEQ. The V and J ends lost 3 bases and 0 bases respectively, with 11 bases between them. The CDR3 here is CASSQEPGATNEKLFF. DNA of the CDR3: TGTGCCAGCAGCCAGGAACCCGGGGCAACTAATGAAAAACTGTTTTTT.

In regard to this clonotype: One junction end does not reproduce the germline sequence, and a read error may be involved. CDR3 amino acids: CASNGGPLSNQPQHF. CDR3 DNA: TGTGCCAGCAACGGCGGGCCCTTGAGCAATCAACCCCAGCATTTT. This sequence joins TRBV9 and TRBJ1-5, with D unclear. CDR3 length: 15 residues. Germline assignment: CDR1 SGDLS and CDR2 YYNGEE.

This clonotype showed up many times. J is TRBJ1-1 and V is TRBV7-6, with a possible D match to TRBD1 (5 bases). Germline V lookup: CDR1 SGHVS, CDR2 FNYEAQ. CDR3 size: 15 residues. V was shortened by 0 bases and J by 6 bases, with 14 bases between the two germline ends. The CDR3 DNA reads as TGTGCCAGCAGCTTAGCGCATGGGGGAAGGTCTGAAGCTTTCTTT. Residues: CASSLAHGGRSEAFF.

The rearrangement uses TRBV20-1 and TRBJ2-3; 8 bases line up with TRBD2. The trim removed 5 bases at V and 1 base at J, leaving 8 bases unmatched. From germline, CDR1 is DFQATT and CDR2 SNEGSKA (reference sequence). The CDR3 is 15 residues long. CDR3 coding DNA: TGCAGTGCTTCCCCGGTTAGCGGGGGCACAGATACGCAGTATTTT. Protein: CSASPVSGGTDTQYF.

Turning to this clonotype: A much larger clone is a single base away; this may be a read error. This chain uses TRBV7-2 with TRBJ2-1, with TRBD2 matching 8 bases. Germline CDR1 SGHTA, CDR2 FQGNSA. The CDR3 covers 15 residues. DNA for the CDR3: TGTGCCGGCAGCCCCCGAGCGGGGGCCTACAATGAGCAGTTCTTC. Translating gives CAGSPRAGAYNEQFF. Full variable domain (rest looked up from reference TRBV7-2 and TRBJ2-1): GAGVSQSPSNKVTEKGKDVELRCDPISGHTALYWYRQSLGQGLEFLIYFQGNSAPDKSGLPSDRFSAERTGGSVSTLTIQRTQQEDSAVYLCAGSPRAGAYNEQFFGPGTRLTVL.

This clonotype was seen repeatedly, ten times or more. DNA of the CDR3: TGCAGTGCTAGAGATCGCGGACAGGGAGGCCCTGGCTACACCTTC. This sequence encodes CSARDRGQGGPGYTF. V usage is TRBV20-1 and J usage is TRBJ1-2, with 8 bases fitting TRBD1. Germline V gene data show CDR1 as DFQATT and CDR2 as SNEGSKA (reference sequence). With V trimmed by 0 bases and J by 7 bases, 10 bases remained unmatched. The CDR3 is 15 amino acids.

Turning to this clonotype: A read error may explain this, as a much larger clone is one base away. The gene calls are TRBV15 and TRBJ2-7, with TRBD1 identical over 7 bases. CDR3 length: 15 residues. From germline, CDR1 is LNHNV and CDR2 YYDKDF (reference sequence). CDR3 nucleotide sequence: TGTGCCACCAACAGAGATAGACAGGGTAAAAACGAGCAGTACTTC. Protein sequence: CATNRDRQGKNEQYF.